The sequence of this T cell receptor (beta chain) was determined in a study of T cells after yellow fever vaccination. Germline-derived CDR1 and CDR2 are LGHNA and YSLEER. CDR3 length equals 16 residues. V lost 1 base, J lost 0 bases, and 11 bases lay in between. Findings and caveats of the study: High-abundance clonotypes from the bulk population could contaminate FACS-sorted repertoires.

A note on this clonotype: Its antigen remains unknown.

TCRdb reprocessed the 5' RACE reads via MiXCR and lists one record per CDR3 protein. The sample gives 350,000 or so distinct CDR3 sequences, roughly 7.5% of which show up once; roughly 18% is in the top ten. The chain couples TRBV4-3 to TRBJ2-3; D unclear. This TCR came from a man between 18 and 35 years old who received the YFV17D yellow fever vaccine. This specimen consisted of PBMCs, obtained 35 to 50 days after the first yellow fever vaccination. As DNA, the CDR3 is TGCGCCAGCAGCCAAGGGATCGGAGCTAGCACAGATACGCAGTATTTT. This codes for CASSQGIGASTDTQYF.